This record concerns one T cell receptor (beta chain) sequence. The entry originates in a study of control samples from healthy donors and cancer patients. Clones were sequenced by immunoSEQ multiplex PCR, and TCRdb holds only the in-frame ones, with some missing. The table shows about 94,000 clones, with about nine tenths occurring only once. Trimming took off 1 base at V and 4 bases at J, with 14 bases between the two ends. Germline V gene lookup returns CDR1 SGDLS and CDR2 YYNGEE. The CDR3 length is 15 residues. Source material: blood. This TCR was recovered from a woman between 18 and 29 years old in good health. The chain has TRBV9 and TRBJ1-2; tentatively, D is TRBD1 (6 bases). Here the CDR3 reads CASSVKQDSIYGYTF. Here the CDR3 DNA reads TGTGCCAGCAGCGTAAAGCAGGACAGCATCTATGGCTACACCTTC.